Presented here are 18 T cell receptor beta chains from one specimen sequenced in a study of post-analysis software for immune sequencing data. Overall study findings and caveats: Controls showed lower frequencies than patients for several TRBV segments, and TRBV5-6, TRBV5-1 and TRBV20-1 were among these.

Unique molecular identifiers were built into the TCR beta cDNA libraries. TCRdb called the PCR reads again in MiXCR, with one record for every CDR3 protein. The sample has about 800,000 distinct CDR3 sequences, 30% seen once. These receptors' targets are unknown. Sequenced material: blood. The receptor set was obtained from a girl aged 5 to 17 with multiple sclerosis.

This clonotype occurred many times. V and J are TRBV5-6 and TRBJ2-7, with 9 bases identical to TRBD1. The CDR3 length is 15 residues. From germline, CDR1 is SGHDT and CDR2 YYEEEE. With V trimmed by 4 bases and J by 2 bases, 7 bases remained unmatched. CDR3: CASSPLGTGPYEQYF. The CDR3 nucleotides read TGTGCCAGCAGCCCCTTGGGGACAGGGCCCTACGAGCAGTACTTC. Supplemented by reference TRBV5-6 and TRBJ2-7, the full variable domain reads DAGVTQSPTHLIKTRGQQVTLRCSPKSGHDTVSWYQQALGQGPQFIFQYYEEEERQRGNFPDRFSGHQFPNYSSELNVNALLLGDSALYLCASSPLGTGPYEQYFGPGTRLTVT.

This clonotype was seen more than once but under ten times. The chain couples TRBV5-1 to TRBJ2-6; D not resolved. Germline CDR1 is SGHRS and CDR2 is YFSETQ. The ends were cut back, 0 bases at V and 4 bases at J, with 5 bases in the middle. This CDR3 is built from 14 residues. CDR3 sequence reads: CASSLVGGANVLTF. The CDR3 region has the DNA TGCGCCAGCAGCTTGGTCGGGGGGGCCAACGTCCTGACTTTC.

The chain couples TRBV27 to TRBJ2-3; 9 nucleotides line up with TRBD2. Trimming took 3 bases from V and 4 from J; bases not matched to a gene: 14. The CDR3 loop spans 18 amino acids. The V gene's germline CDR1 is MNHEY and CDR2 SMNVEV (reference sequence). Here the CDR3 DNA reads TGTGCCAGCAGTTTTTCGGCTAGCGGGGCTCTTTGGGCAGATACGCAGTATTTT. Amino acids: CASSFSASGALWADTQYF.

There are a few counts of this clonotype. This chain uses TRBV24-1 with TRBJ1-2, with 7 bases matching TRBD1. This CDR3 comprises 14 residues. Germline V gene sequence: CDR1 KGHDR, CDR2 SFDVKD. V lost 2 bases to trimming and J lost 3 bases; unmatched junction nucleotides: 2. The CDR3 nucleotides read TGTGCCACCAGTGATTCCAGGGGGTACTATGGCTACACCTTC. Translating it yields CATSDSRGYYGYTF.

This clonotype was seen many times. This rearrangement joins TRBV29-1 to TRBJ2-1, with 7 bases fitting TRBD1. Germline CDR1 SQVTM, CDR2 ANQGSEA. The CDR3 is made up of 13 amino acids. The V gene end was trimmed by 6 bases and the J gene end by 6 bases; junction bases not matched to a gene: 8. CDR3 region: CSVARQGSNEQFF. As DNA, the CDR3 is TGCAGCGTCGCTCGACAGGGAAGCAATGAGCAGTTCTTC.

Only a few counts were recorded for this clonotype. V and J are TRBV12-3 or TRBV12-4 and TRBJ2-3, with D tentatively TRBD2 (6 bases). V lost 6 bases to trimming and J lost 10 bases, with 14 bases between them. The CDR3 is made up of 12 amino acids. The CDR3 nucleotides read TGTGCCAGCAGCCACTCGGGGGATTCGCAGTATTTT. Residues: CASSHSGDSQYF.

Of note for this clonotype: A junction boundary mismatches the germline segment, possibly from a read error. The chain is built from TRBV7-6 and TRBJ1-1; 7 positions agree with TRBD1. The CDR3 is 17 amino acids. In germline, CDR1 is SGHVS, CDR2 FNYEAQ. This CDR3 reads CAGSFRIGVQGTTEAFF. Here the CDR3 DNA reads TGTGCCGGCAGCTTCCGTATTGGGGTACAGGGGACCACTGAAGCTTTCTTT.

This clonotype appeared a few times. J is TRBJ2-3 and V is TRBV6-1; 11 bases agree with TRBD2. Germline V gene sequence: CDR1 MNHNS, CDR2 SASEGT. The CDR3 is 16 amino acids. V gave up 4 bases and J gave up 2 bases; unmatched junction bases: 5. In DNA, the CDR3 is TGTGCCAGCAGTGCTTCTAGCGGGGGGCCCACAGATACGCAGTATTTT. This codes for CASSASSGGPTDTQYF.

The CDR3 DNA reads as TGTGCCATCGGCGCGGGGACTAGAACCTACGAGCAGTACTTC. This translates into CAIGAGTRTYEQYF. V and J are TRBV10-3 and TRBJ2-7; 8 nucleotides agree with TRBD2. The germline V gene has CDR1 ENHRY and CDR2 SYGVKD. Unmatched junction bases numbered 8, after V lost 8 bases and J lost 2 bases. The CDR3 totals 14 residues.

This chain connects TRBV27 to TRBJ2-7; 7 bases match TRBD2. Germline CDR1 reads MNHEY; CDR2 reads SMNVEV (reference sequence). This CDR3 has 15 residues. The V gene end was trimmed by 5 bases and the J gene end by 0 bases; junction bases not matched to a gene: 7. CDR3 nucleotide sequence: TGTGCCAGCAGTCCCTACCGCGGGAGCTCCTACGAGCAGTACTTC. This codes for CASSPYRGSSYEQYF.

The chain couples TRBV7-6 to TRBJ1-5; TRBD1 is a possible D gene (5 bases). The V end was cut by 4 bases, the J end by 0 bases, with 13 bases between. CDR1 is SGHVS, CDR2 FNYEAQ, per germline. CDR3 size: 16 residues. The CDR3 loop is CASSSEGPYSNQPQHF. CDR3 DNA sequence: TGTGCCAGCAGCTCGGAGGGACCGTATAGCAATCAGCCCCAGCATTTT. Looking up the rest from reference TRBV7-6 and TRBJ1-5 gives the full variable domain: GAGVSQSPRYKVTKRGQDVALRCDPISGHVSLYWYRQALGQGPEFLTYFNYEAQQDKSGLPNDRFSAERPEGSISTLTIQRTEQRDSAMYRCASSSEGPYSNQPQHFGDGTRLSIL.

The chain recombines TRBV28 with TRBJ2-3; 10 bases align to TRBD2. V shed 7 bases and J 8 bases; nucleotides not matched to a gene: 12. Per the germline V gene, CDR1 is MDHEN and CDR2 is SYDVKM. The CDR3 contains 15 residues. Here the CDR3 reads CASNPSGRAVGTQYF. CDR3 bases: TGTGCCAGCAATCCAAGCGGGAGGGCCGTAGGTACGCAGTATTTT.

CDR3 amino acids: CAIRGRGAEETQYF. CDR3 DNA: TGTGCCATCAGAGGGCGGGGGGCCGAAGAGACCCAGTACTTC. The gene calls are TRBV10-3 and TRBJ2-5, with 8 bases identical to TRBD2. Unmatched junction bases numbered 6, after V lost 6 bases and J lost 3 bases. The germline gives CDR1 ENHRY, CDR2 SYGVKD. The CDR3 has 14 residues.

V gene TRBV12-3 or TRBV12-4 combines with J gene TRBJ2-7; D remains unclear. V was shortened by 3 bases and J by 6 bases, with 12 bases between the two germline ends. The length of the CDR3 is 13 residues. The CDR3 protein is CASSFYPDREQYF. The CDR3 region has the DNA TGTGCCAGCAGTTTTTATCCAGATCGCGAGCAGTACTTC.

The genes are TRBV9 and TRBJ1-5; TRBD1 is a possible D gene (5 bases). CDR3 length equals 13 residues. V lost 4 bases and J lost 7, with 12 bases in between. Germline CDR1 and CDR2: SGDLS and YYNGEE. CDR3 in DNA: TGTGCCAGCAGCCCCCAGGGAGGCCAGCCCCAGCATTTT. Protein sequence: CASSPQGGQPQHF.

This clonotype showed up just a few times. The genes are TRBV12-3 or TRBV12-4 and TRBJ1-1; D is possibly TRBD1 (5 bases). This CDR3 has 14 amino acids. The V end was cut by 3 bases, the J end by 0 bases, with 8 bases between. The CDR3 here is CASSLGRMNTEAFF. The CDR3 region has the DNA TGTGCCAGCAGTTTGGGACGGATGAACACTGAAGCTTTCTTT.

The rearrangement links TRBV29-1 to TRBJ2-5, with D uncertain. Germline loops: CDR1 SQVTM, CDR2 ANQGSEA. The length of the CDR3 is 12 residues. The germline V and J ends were trimmed by 7 bases and 5 bases, with 14 bases remaining between them. DNA for the CDR3: TGCAGCGGAGCCTGGGGTCAGGAGACCCAGTACTTC. Translated, it gives CSGAWGQETQYF.

This chain connects TRBV5-1 to TRBJ2-1; D perhaps matches TRBD2 (5 bases). Trimming shortened V by 3 bases and J by 0 bases, and 13 bases separated the two germline ends. Per germline, CDR1 SGHRS and CDR2 YFSETQ. The CDR3 length is 16 residues. The CDR3 DNA sequence: TGCGCCAGCAGCTGGGAGTCGACGGTCTCCTACAATGAGCAGTTCTTC. Its protein product is CASSWESTVSYNEQFF.